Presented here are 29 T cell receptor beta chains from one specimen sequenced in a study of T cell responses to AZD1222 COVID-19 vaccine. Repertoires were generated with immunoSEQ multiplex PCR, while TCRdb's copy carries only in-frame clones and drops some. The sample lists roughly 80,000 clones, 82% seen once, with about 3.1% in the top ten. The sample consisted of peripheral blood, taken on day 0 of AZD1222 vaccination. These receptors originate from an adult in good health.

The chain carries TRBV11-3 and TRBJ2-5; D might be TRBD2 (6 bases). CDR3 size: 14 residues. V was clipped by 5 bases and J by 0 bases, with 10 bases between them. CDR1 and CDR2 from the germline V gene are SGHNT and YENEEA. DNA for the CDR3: TGTGCCAGCAGCCCGGGACTGGACCAAGAGACCCAGTACTTC. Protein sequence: CASSPGLDQETQYF.

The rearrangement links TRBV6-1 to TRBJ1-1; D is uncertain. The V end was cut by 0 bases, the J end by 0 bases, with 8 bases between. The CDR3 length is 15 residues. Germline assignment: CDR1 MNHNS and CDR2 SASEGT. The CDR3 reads CASSEAGNMNTEAFF. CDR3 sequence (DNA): TGTGCCAGCAGTGAAGCAGGCAACATGAACACTGAAGCTTTCTTT.

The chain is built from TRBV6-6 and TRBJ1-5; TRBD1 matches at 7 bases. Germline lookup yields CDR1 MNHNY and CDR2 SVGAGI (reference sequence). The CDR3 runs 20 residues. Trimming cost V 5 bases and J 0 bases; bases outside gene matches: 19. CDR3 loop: CASSPGTAADLISSNQPQHF. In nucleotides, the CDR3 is TGTGCCAGCAGTCCCGGGACAGCAGCGGACTTAATAAGTAGCAATCAGCCCCAGCATTTT.

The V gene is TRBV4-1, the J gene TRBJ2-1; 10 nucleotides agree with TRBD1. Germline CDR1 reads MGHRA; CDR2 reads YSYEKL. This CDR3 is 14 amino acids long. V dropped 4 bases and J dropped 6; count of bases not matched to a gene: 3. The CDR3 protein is CASSRDRGPNEQFF. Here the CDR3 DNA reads TGCGCCAGCAGCCGGGACAGGGGCCCCAATGAGCAGTTCTTC.

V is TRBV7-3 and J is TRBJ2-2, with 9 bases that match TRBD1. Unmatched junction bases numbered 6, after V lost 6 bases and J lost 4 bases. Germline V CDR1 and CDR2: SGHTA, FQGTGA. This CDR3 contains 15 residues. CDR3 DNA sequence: TGTGCCAGCAGACCACAGGGGGCGCCCACCGGGGAGCTGTTTTTT. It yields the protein CASRPQGAPTGELFF.

This chain's CDR3 is CASSYRSTSGSYEQYF. The CDR3 coding sequence is TGTGCCAGCAGTTATAGATCGACTAGCGGTTCCTACGAGCAGTACTTC. This chain connects TRBV6-2 or TRBV6-3 to TRBJ2-7; TRBD2 matches 9 bases. Germline V gene lookup returns CDR1 MNHEY and CDR2 SVGEGT. The CDR3 covers 16 residues. With V trimmed by 3 bases and J by 1 base, 7 bases remained unmatched.

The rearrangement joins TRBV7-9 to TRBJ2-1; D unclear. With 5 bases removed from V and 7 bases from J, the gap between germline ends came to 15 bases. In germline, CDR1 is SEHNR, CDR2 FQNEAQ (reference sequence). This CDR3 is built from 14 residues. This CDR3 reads CASSQALFENEQFF. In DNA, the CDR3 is TGTGCCAGCAGCCAAGCCCTGTTTGAAAATGAGCAGTTCTTC.

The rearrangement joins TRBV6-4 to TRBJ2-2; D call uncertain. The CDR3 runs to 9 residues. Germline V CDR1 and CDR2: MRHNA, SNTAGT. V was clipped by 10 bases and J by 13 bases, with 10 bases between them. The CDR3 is CANWVGLFF. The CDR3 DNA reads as TGTGCCAACTGGGTCGGGCTGTTTTTT.

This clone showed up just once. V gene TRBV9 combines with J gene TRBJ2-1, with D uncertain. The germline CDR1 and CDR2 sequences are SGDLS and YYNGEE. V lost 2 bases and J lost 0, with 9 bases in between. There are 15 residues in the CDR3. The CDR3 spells CASSVGHSSYNEQFF. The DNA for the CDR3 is TGTGCCAGCAGCGTCGGCCACAGCTCCTACAATGAGCAGTTCTTC.

Here the CDR3 reads CATSDAPDGAVLYGYTF. CDR3 DNA sequence: TGTGCCACCAGTGATGCCCCCGACGGAGCGGTTCTATATGGCTACACCTTC. The chain joins TRBV24-1 to TRBJ1-2, with no clear D. Germline V gene lookup returns CDR1 KGHDR and CDR2 SFDVKD. The CDR3 extends over 17 amino acids. The germline V and J ends were trimmed by 3 bases and 5 bases, with 21 bases remaining between them.

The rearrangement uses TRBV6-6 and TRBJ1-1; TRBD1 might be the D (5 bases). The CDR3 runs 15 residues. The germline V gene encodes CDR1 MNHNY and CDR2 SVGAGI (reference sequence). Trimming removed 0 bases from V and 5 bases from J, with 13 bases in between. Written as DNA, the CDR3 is TGTGCCAGCAGTTACTCGGAGGGTCGGGGGACTGAAGCTTTCTTT. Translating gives CASSYSEGRGTEAFF.

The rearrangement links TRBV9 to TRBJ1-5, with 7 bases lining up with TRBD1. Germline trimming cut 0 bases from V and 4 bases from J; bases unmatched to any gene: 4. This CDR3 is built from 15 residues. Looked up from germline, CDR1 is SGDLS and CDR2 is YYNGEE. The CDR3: CASSVGQGGNQPQHF. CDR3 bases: TGTGCCAGCAGCGTAGGCCAGGGGGGAAATCAGCCCCAGCATTTT.

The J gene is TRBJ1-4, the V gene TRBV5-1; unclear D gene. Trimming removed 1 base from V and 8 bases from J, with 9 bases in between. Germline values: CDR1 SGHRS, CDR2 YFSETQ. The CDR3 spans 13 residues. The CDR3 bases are TGCGCCAGCAGCTTGTACGCGTGGGAAAAACTGTTTTTT. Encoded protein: CASSLYAWEKLFF.

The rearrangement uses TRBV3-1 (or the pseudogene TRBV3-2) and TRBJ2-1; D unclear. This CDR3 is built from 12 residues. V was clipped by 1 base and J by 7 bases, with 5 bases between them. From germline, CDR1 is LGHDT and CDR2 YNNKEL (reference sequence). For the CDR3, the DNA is TGTGCCAGCAGCCAAGTGCCGAATGAGCAGTTCTTC. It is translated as CASSQVPNEQFF.

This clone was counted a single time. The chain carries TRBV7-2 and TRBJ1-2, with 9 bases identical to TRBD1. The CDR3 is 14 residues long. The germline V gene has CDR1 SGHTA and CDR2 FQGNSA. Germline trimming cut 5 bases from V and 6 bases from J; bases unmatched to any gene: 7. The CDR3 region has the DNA TGTGCCAGCAGCGACCGGGACAGGGTAGATGGCTACACCTTC. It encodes CASSDRDRVDGYTF.

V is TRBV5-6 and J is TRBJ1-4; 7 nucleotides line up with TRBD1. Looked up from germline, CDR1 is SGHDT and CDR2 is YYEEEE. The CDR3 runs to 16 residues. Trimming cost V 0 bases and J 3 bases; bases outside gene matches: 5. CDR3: CASSLGQGSSNEKLFF. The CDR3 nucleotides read TGTGCCAGCAGCTTGGGACAGGGCTCGTCTAATGAAAAACTGTTTTTT.

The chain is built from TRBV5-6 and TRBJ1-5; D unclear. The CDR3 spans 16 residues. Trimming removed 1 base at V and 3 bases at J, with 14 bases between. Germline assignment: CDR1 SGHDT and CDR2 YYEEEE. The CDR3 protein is CASSLSDPSPNQPQHF. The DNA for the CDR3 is TGTGCCAGCAGCTTGTCAGACCCGTCACCCAATCAGCCCCAGCATTTT.

CDR3 coding DNA: TGTGCCAGCAGCTCTGTCAATCAGCCCCAGCATTTT. It specifies CASSSVNQPQHF. The chain is built from TRBV7-8 and TRBJ1-5, with D uncertain. The CDR3 has 12 amino acids. Trimming pared 4 bases from V and 3 bases from J, leaving 4 bases between. Per germline, CDR1 SGHVS and CDR2 FQNEAQ.

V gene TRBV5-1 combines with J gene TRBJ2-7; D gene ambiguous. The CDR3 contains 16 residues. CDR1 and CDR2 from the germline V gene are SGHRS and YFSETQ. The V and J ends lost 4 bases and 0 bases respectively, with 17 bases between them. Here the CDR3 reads CASSADGALSSYEQYF. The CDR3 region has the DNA TGCGCCAGCAGCGCCGACGGAGCTCTTAGCTCCTACGAGCAGTACTTC.

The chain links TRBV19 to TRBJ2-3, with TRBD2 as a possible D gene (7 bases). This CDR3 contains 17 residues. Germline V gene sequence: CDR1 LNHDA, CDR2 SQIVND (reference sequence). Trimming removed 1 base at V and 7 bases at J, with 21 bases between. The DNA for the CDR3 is TGTGCCAGTAGTATAGGCGGGGGCAACGGGCCGGACAATACGCAGTATTTT. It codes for CASSIGGGNGPDNTQYF.

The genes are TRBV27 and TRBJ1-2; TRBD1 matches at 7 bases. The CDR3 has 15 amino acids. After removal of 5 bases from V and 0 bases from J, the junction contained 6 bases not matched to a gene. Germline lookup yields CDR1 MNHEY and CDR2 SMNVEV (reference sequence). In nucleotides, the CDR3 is TGTGCCAGCAGTAGGCTGGGACAGACTAACTATGGCTACACCTTC. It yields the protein CASSRLGQTNYGYTF.

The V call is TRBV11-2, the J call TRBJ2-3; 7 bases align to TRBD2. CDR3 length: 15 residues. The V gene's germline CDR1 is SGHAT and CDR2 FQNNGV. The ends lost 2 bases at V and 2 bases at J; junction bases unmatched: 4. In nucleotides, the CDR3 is TGTGCCAGCAGCTTACGGGGGGTTAACACAGATACGCAGTATTTT. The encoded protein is CASSLRGVNTDTQYF.

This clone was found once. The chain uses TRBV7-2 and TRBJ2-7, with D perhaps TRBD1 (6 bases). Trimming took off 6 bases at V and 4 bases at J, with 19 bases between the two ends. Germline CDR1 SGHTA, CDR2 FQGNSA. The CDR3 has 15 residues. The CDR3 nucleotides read TGTGCCAGCAGTACCTCAGAGGGGGTTCTTTACGAGCAGTACTTC. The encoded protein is CASSTSEGVLYEQYF.

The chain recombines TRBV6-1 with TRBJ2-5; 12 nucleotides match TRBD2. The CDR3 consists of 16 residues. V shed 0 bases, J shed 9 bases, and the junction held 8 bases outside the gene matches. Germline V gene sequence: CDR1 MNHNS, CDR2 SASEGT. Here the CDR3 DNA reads TGTGCCAGCAGTGAAGCGCTTCGCCGACTAGCGGGGGCCCAGTACTTC. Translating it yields CASSEALRRLAGAQYF.

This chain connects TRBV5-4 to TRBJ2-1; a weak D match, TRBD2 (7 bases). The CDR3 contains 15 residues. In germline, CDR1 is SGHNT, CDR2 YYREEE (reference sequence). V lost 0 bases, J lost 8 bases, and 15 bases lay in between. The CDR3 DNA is TGTGCCAGCAGCTTGGGGGGGGGCCGGTACGATGAGCAGTTCTTC. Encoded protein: CASSLGGGRYDEQFF.

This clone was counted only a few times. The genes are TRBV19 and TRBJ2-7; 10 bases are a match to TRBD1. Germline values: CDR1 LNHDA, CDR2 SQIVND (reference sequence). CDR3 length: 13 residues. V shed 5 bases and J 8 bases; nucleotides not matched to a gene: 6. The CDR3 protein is CASSVPGQGQQYF. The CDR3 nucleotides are TGTGCCAGTAGTGTCCCGGGACAGGGGCAGCAGTACTTC.

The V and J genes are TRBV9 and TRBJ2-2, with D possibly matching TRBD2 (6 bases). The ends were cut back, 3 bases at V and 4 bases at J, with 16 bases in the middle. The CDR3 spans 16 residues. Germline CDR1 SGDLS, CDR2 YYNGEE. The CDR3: CASSGDFGSITGELFF. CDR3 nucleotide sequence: TGTGCCAGCAGCGGTGACTTCGGGAGTATCACCGGGGAGCTGTTTTTT. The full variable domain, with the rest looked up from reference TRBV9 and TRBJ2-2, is DSGVTQTPKHLITATGQRVTLRCSPRSGDLSVYWYQQSLDQGLQFLIQYYNGEERAKGNILERFSAQQFPDLHSELNLSSLELGDSALYFCASSGDFGSITGELFFGEGSRLTVL.

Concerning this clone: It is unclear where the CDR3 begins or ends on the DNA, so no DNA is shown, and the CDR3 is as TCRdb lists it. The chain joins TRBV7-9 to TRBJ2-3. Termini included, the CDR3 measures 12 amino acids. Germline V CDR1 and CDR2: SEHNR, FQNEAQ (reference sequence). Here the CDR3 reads CASSFGRGARYF.

This CDR3 reads CASRGMGRGDIQYF. CDR3 nucleotides: TGTGCCAGCAGAGGGATGGGCAGGGGAGACATTCAGTACTTC. V gene TRBV5-8 combines with J gene TRBJ2-4, with a tentative D call TRBD1 (6 bases). CDR1 is SGHTS and CDR2 is YDEGEE in the germline V gene. The V end was cut by 5 bases, the J end by 8 bases, with 17 bases between. This CDR3 contains 14 residues.